This T cell receptor beta chain was obtained from a study of immune characterization of retroperitoneal liposarcoma (dated 2019 in TCRdb). Within its sample, this clonotype is medium-sized (0.01 to 0.1%). Its antigen is still unknown. Within one base of it there is no much larger clone, and no base qualities were kept. The method behind the library was PCR. Sequencer: NextSeq 500. TCRdb itself trimmed the public reads at Q25 with fastp, ran MiXCR and retained productive beta chains. Every CDR3 protein is listed once, alongside the most common genes and DNA of its rows. The sample table shows some 8,200 distinct CDR3 sequences, and over 40% are seen once. About 15% of the sample rests with the top ten. V gives up 6 bases and J gives up 0 bases, and the segment between their germline ends measures 12 bases. Taken from cysteine to phenylalanine, the CDR3 has 14 residues. The DNA shown is the 42-base CDR3, in frame from base 1.

This receptor was identified in a male donor with retroperitoneal liposarcoma. The sample was tumor tissue. The sequence links TRBV12-3 or TRBV12-4 to TRBJ2-7, and TRBD2 may be the D gene, going by 5 matching bases. The CDR3 sequence is CASSVAGLSYEQYF. The nucleotides are TGTGCCAGCAGCGTGGCTGGACTCTCCTACGAGCAGTACTTC.